This is a list of T cell receptor beta chains from one sample in a study of identical twins. TCRdb processed the 5' RACE reads anew with MiXCR; each CDR3 protein has one entry. The data show roughly 1.6 million distinct CDR3 sequences, with less than 35% seen just once and approximately 0.25% held by the top ten. The source material was cord blood. Receptors were obtained from a newborn girl in good health. Each CDR3 is given with its conserved first and last residue. D genes are given only for firm matches. Size is stated for part of the rows, as once, few or many counts, or as a class when the clone is expanded.

CDR3: CASGKRSYNEQFF
DNA: TGTGCCAGCGGGAAACGCTCCTACAATGAGCAGTTCTTC
V: TRBV12-3/TRBV12-4
D: NA
J: TRBJ2-1
size: NA

CDR3: CASLPIQGNYYEQYF
DNA: TGTGCCAGCTTACCGATCCAGGGGAATTACTACGAGCAGTACTTC
V: TRBV6-1
D: NA
J: TRBJ2-7
size: few

CDR3: CASTWLAATPNTGELFF
DNA: TGCGCCAGCACGTGGCTAGCGGCCACCCCGAACACCGGGGAGCTGTTTTTT
V: TRBV5-1
D: TRBD2
J: TRBJ2-2
size: NA

CDR3: CASSDSSSYNSPLHF
DNA: TGCGCCAGCAGTGATTCCAGCTCCTATAATTCACCCCTCCACTTT
V: TRBV10-1
D: NA
J: TRBJ1-6
size: few

CDR3: CATPGRGSSYEQYF
DNA: TGTGCCACCCCCGGTCGGGGGAGCTCCTACGAGCAGTACTTC
V: TRBV24-1
D: NA
J: TRBJ2-7
size: many

CDR3: CASSIVLPPYEQYF
DNA: TGTGCCAGTAGTATAGTACTACCCCCCTACGAGCAGTACTTC
V: TRBV19
D: NA
J: TRBJ2-7
size: NA

CDR3: CASSPFRGRNDYTF
DNA: TGTGCCAGCAGTCCCTTTCGGGGTCGGAATGACTACACCTTC
V: TRBV27
D: NA
J: TRBJ1-2
size: NA

CDR3: CASGLPGQGSYEQYF
DNA: TGTGCCAGCGGCCTTCCGGGACAGGGTTCCTACGAGCAGTACTTC
V: TRBV28
D: TRBD1
J: TRBJ2-7
size: NA

CDR3: CSARKAVKETQYF
DNA: TGCAGTGCTAGAAAGGCGGTGAAAGAGACCCAGTACTTC
V: TRBV20-1
D: NA
J: TRBJ2-5
size: few

CDR3: CANSELGESEQYF
DNA: TGTGCCAACAGTGAATTAGGGGAGAGTGAGCAGTACTTC
V: TRBV25-1
D: NA
J: TRBJ2-7
size: NA

CDR3: CASSLARRAEAFF
DNA: TGTGCCAGCAGCTTAGCAAGGAGGGCTGAAGCTTTCTTT
V: TRBV7-2
D: NA
J: TRBJ1-1
size: once

CDR3: CAISESQGPGNTIYF
DNA: TGTGCCATCAGTGAGTCCCAGGGGCCTGGAAACACCATATATTTT
V: TRBV10-3
D: NA
J: TRBJ1-3
size: NA

CDR3: CSARDFSQETQYF
DNA: TGCAGTGCTAGAGACTTTTCTCAAGAGACCCAGTACTTC
V: TRBV20-1
D: NA
J: TRBJ2-5
size: once

CDR3: CASSLGSVRLAGANEQFF
DNA: TGTGCCAGCAGCTTAGGTTCAGTGAGACTAGCGGGGGCCAATGAGCAGTTCTTC
V: TRBV7-9
D: TRBD2
J: TRBJ2-1
size: few

CDR3: CAGAADLPGYGNEQFF
DNA: TGTGCCGGGGCGGCCGACCTCCCCGGCTACGGAAATGAGCAGTTCTTC
V: TRBV28
D: NA
J: TRBJ2-1
size: few

CDR3: CASSYGHRGNEQFF
DNA: TGTGCCAGCAGTTACGGGCACAGGGGCAATGAGCAGTTCTTC
V: TRBV6-5
D: TRBD1
J: TRBJ2-1
size: NA

CDR3: CATSAPQGRGDTQYF
DNA: TGTGCCACCAGTGCCCCCCAGGGGCGTGGAGATACGCAGTATTTT
V: TRBV24-1
D: NA
J: TRBJ2-3
size: NA

CDR3: CASSFFSGGAETQYF
DNA: TGTGCCAGCAGCTTTTTTAGCGGGGGGGCAGAGACCCAGTACTTC
V: TRBV13
D: TRBD2
J: TRBJ2-5
size: NA

CDR3: CAIRGQSTNYGYTF
DNA: TGTGCCATCAGAGGACAGTCAACTAACTATGGCTACACCTTC
V: TRBV10-3
D: NA
J: TRBJ1-2
size: NA

CDR3: CATSRVPTGEDEQFF
DNA: TGTGCCACCAGCAGAGTTCCAACAGGGGAGGATGAGCAGTTCTTC
V: TRBV15
D: NA
J: TRBJ2-1
size: few

CDR3: CSASRLGDTEAFF
DNA: TGCAGTGCTAGCCGCTTGGGGGACACTGAAGCTTTCTTT
V: TRBV20-1
D: NA
J: TRBJ1-1
size: NA

CDR3: CASSLTAGESYGYTF
DNA: TGTGCCAGCAGCTTAACCGCGGGGGAGAGCTATGGCTACACCTTC
V: TRBV7-2
D: NA
J: TRBJ1-2
size: few

CDR3: CASSSWGGEQYF
DNA: TGTGCCAGCAGTAGCTGGGGGGGCGAGCAGTACTTC
V: TRBV6-6
D: TRBD2
J: TRBJ2-7
size: NA

CDR3: CSARIGRTGNTIYF
DNA: TGCAGTGCTAGAATTGGCAGGACAGGAAACACCATATATTTT
V: TRBV20-1
D: NA
J: TRBJ1-3
size: NA

CDR3: CASSPGLGQGIYEQYF
DNA: TGCGCCAGCAGCCCTGGTCTAGGACAGGGTATCTACGAGCAGTACTTC
V: TRBV5-1
D: TRBD1
J: TRBJ2-7
size: many

CDR3: CSGGGNTEAFF
DNA: TGCAGTGGGGGTGGGAACACTGAAGCTTTCTTT
V: TRBV20-1
D: NA
J: TRBJ1-1
size: NA

CDR3: CSASSSGHGSYNEQYF
DNA: TGCAGTGCTAGTTCTAGCGGCCACGGCTCCTACAATGAGCAGTACTTC
V: TRBV20-1
D: TRBD2
J: TRBJ2-7
size: NA